A selection of T cell receptor beta chains follows, all from one sample in a study of shared clonotypes between healthy human individuals. The method was immunoSEQ multiplex PCR; TCRdb's version includes in-frame clones alone and lacks a portion of them. The table lists approximately 530,000 clones, roughly 95% of them singletons, with 0.05% to 0.07% in the top ten. Material for sequencing was naive CD4+ T cells sorted from blood. Receptor source: a woman in her thirties in good health. Both conserved end residues are part of each CDR3. The D gene is left open where the match is weak. Clone sizes are given selectively: once, few, many, or a class where the clone is expanded.

D: -
V: TRBV28
J: TRBJ2-3
size: -
DNA: TGTGCCAGCAGTTTCTCGGAGAGTCTTGGGAATACGCAGTATTTT
CDR3: CASSFSESLGNTQYF

D: TRBD1
V: TRBV2
J: TRBJ1-1
size: -
DNA: TGTGCCAGCACCGGGACAGAGGGTGTTGAAGCTTTCTTT
CDR3: CASTGTEGVEAFF

D: -
V: TRBV30
J: TRBJ1-2
size: -
DNA: TGTGCCTGGAGTCGACAGACCCCAAATGGCTACACCTTC
CDR3: CAWSRQTPNGYTF

D: -
V: TRBV5-4
J: TRBJ2-5
size: -
DNA: TGTGCCAGCAGCGGTCAGGAGACCCAGTACTTC
CDR3: CASSGQETQYF

D: TRBD2
V: TRBV10-3
J: TRBJ2-1
size: -
DNA: TGTGCCATCAGTGAGTCCTTAACTAGCGACCTCTACAATGAGCAGTTCTTC
CDR3: CAISESLTSDLYNEQFF

D: -
V: TRBV5-6
J: TRBJ1-5
size: -
DNA: TGTGCCAGCAGCTCCCAGAGGGGAAGCAATCAGCCCCAGCATTTT
CDR3: CASSSQRGSNQPQHF

D: TRBD1
V: TRBV6-1
J: TRBJ2-1
size: -
DNA: TGTGCCAGCAGTGAAAGCCAGGGGGCCCACAATGAGCAGTTCTTC
CDR3: CASSESQGAHNEQFF

D: -
V: TRBV6-6
J: TRBJ1-1
size: -
DNA: TGTGCCAGCCGCTTCCTTATGGGGACTGAAGCTTTCTTT
CDR3: CASRFLMGTEAFF

D: -
V: TRBV5-1
J: TRBJ2-5
size: -
DNA: TGCGCCAGCAGCTTGGATGGCAGTCAAGAGACCCAGTACTTC
CDR3: CASSLDGSQETQYF

D: -
V: TRBV4-1
J: TRBJ2-1
size: -
DNA: TGCGCCAGCAGCCAAGAGAGAGCTGGGTACAATGAGCAGTTCTTC
CDR3: CASSQERAGYNEQFF

D: -
V: TRBV2
J: TRBJ2-7
size: -
DNA: TGTGCCAGCAGTGAACAGGACGGGCGCTACGAGCAGTACTTC
CDR3: CASSEQDGRYEQYF

D: -
V: TRBV5-6
J: TRBJ1-1
size: -
DNA: TGTGCCAGCAGCTTGGACAGATCCTGGTGGGACACTGAAGCTTTCTTT
CDR3: CASSLDRSWWDTEAFF

D: -
V: TRBV5-8
J: TRBJ1-5
size: -
DNA: TGTGCCAGCAGCCCCGACTGGGGCAATCAGCCCCAGCATTTT
CDR3: CASSPDWGNQPQHF

D: TRBD2
V: TRBV28
J: TRBJ2-3
size: -
DNA: TGTGCCAGCAGTTTATGGGGGACTAGCGGGAGTACAGATACGCAGTATTTT
CDR3: CASSLWGTSGSTDTQYF

D: -
V: TRBV28
J: TRBJ1-5
size: -
DNA: TGTGCCAGCAGTCAAGACCCCGGGACTCGTATTCAGCCCCAGCATTTT
CDR3: CASSQDPGTRIQPQHF

D: -
V: TRBV7-9
J: TRBJ2-7
size: -
DNA: TGTGCCAGCAGCCCGGAGGGGGTAGGGGAGCAGTACTTC
CDR3: CASSPEGVGEQYF

D: -
V: TRBV10-1
J: TRBJ2-7
size: -
DNA: TGCGCCAGCAGTGCCAGACCCGGGACTGCAACCTACGAGCAGTACTTC
CDR3: CASSARPGTATYEQYF

D: TRBD2
V: TRBV5-1
J: TRBJ2-3
size: once
DNA: TGCGCCAGCAGCTTACTAGCGGGGGCGAGCACAGATACGCAGTATTTT
CDR3: CASSLLAGASTDTQYF

D: TRBD2
V: TRBV2
J: TRBJ2-7
size: -
DNA: TGTGCCAGCAGTGAAGGGCGGGAGCTCGGCGAGCAGTACTTC
CDR3: CASSEGRELGEQYF

D: -
V: TRBV7-9
J: TRBJ1-4
size: -
DNA: TGTGCCAGCATGCCCGGCGAGAGCGCGGGTGAAAAACTGTTTTTT
CDR3: CASMPGESAGEKLFF

D: -
V: TRBV6-6
J: TRBJ1-5
size: -
DNA: TGTGCCAGCAGTTCCGGAGGTGGCAATCAGCCCCAGCATTTT
CDR3: CASSSGGGNQPQHF

D: -
V: TRBV21-1
J: TRBJ2-5
size: -
DNA: TGTGCCAGCACGTCAAAAGAGACCCAGTACTTC
CDR3: CASTSKETQYF

D: -
V: TRBV6-1
J: TRBJ1-5
size: -
DNA: TGTGCCAGCACACAAGGGGCGGCCAGCAATCAGCCCCAGCATTTT
CDR3: CASTQGAASNQPQHF

D: -
V: TRBV16
J: TRBJ1-1
size: -
DNA: TGTGCCAGCAGCTACTCCGGGAACACTGAAGCTTTCTTT
CDR3: CASSYSGNTEAFF

D: -
V: TRBV4-1
J: TRBJ2-1
size: -
DNA: TGCGCCAGCAGCCAAGAAGGACTACGGGATAACTACAATGAGCAGTTCTTC
CDR3: CASSQEGLRDNYNEQFF

D: -
V: TRBV30
J: TRBJ2-1
size: -
DNA: TGTGCCTGGAGTGTTCATCACCAAAGCTCCTACAATGAGCAGTTCTTC
CDR3: CAWSVHHQSSYNEQFF

D: TRBD1
V: TRBV5-1
J: TRBJ1-5
size: -
DNA: TGCGCCAGCAGCTTAGACGGACAGGGGGTCAATCAGCCCCAGCATTTT
CDR3: CASSLDGQGVNQPQHF

D: TRBD2
V: TRBV13
J: TRBJ2-3
size: -
DNA: TGTGCCAGCAGCAGCAGGGAGGGTACGCAGTATTTT
CDR3: CASSSREGTQYF

D: -
V: TRBV5-1
J: TRBJ2-1
size: -
DNA: TGCGCCAGCAGTGCGTCGCCCCGGTACAATGAGCAGTTCTTC
CDR3: CASSASPRYNEQFF

D: -
V: TRBV29-1
J: TRBJ1-2
size: few
DNA: TGCAGCGGAGGATACAGGAACGCCCAAACAGGACCTGGCTACACCTTC
CDR3: CSGGYRNAQTGPGYTF

D: -
V: TRBV19
J: TRBJ2-2
size: -
DNA: TGTGCCAGTAGTATATCCGGGGAGCTGTTTTTT
CDR3: CASSISGELFF

D: -
V: TRBV2
J: TRBJ2-3
size: -
DNA: TGTGCCAGCAGTGGGCCGGGGTCGGCAGATACGCAGTATTTT
CDR3: CASSGPGSADTQYF

D: -
V: TRBV4-1
J: TRBJ2-3
size: -
DNA: TGCGCCAGCAGCCAAGATGCTCCTGACAGAGGCACAGATACGCAGTATTTT
CDR3: CASSQDAPDRGTDTQYF

D: -
V: TRBV6-4
J: TRBJ1-2
size: -
DNA: TGTGCCAGCAGTGGCGGGGGTATTCGGTATGGCTACACCTTC
CDR3: CASSGGGIRYGYTF

D: -
V: TRBV7-9
J: TRBJ1-4
size: -
DNA: TGTGCCAGCAGCCCTGGGGTCCAGGGGGAAAAACTGTTTTTT
CDR3: CASSPGVQGEKLFF

D: -
V: TRBV28
J: TRBJ2-4
size: -
DNA: TGTGCCAGCAGTTTATACGGTAAAAACATTCAGTACTTC
CDR3: CASSLYGKNIQYF